This passage covers 10 T cell receptor beta chains from one sample sequenced in a study of cytomegalovirus exposure and HLA in healthy donors. 60 Vbeta and 13 Jbeta primers were used in PCR. Profiling relied on immunoSEQ multiplex PCR, and the TCRdb table lists in-frame clones only, not all of them. Here the sample spans around 120,000 clones, about 59% being singletons. Sequencing input: PBMCs. These receptors were collected from a man younger than 40 in good health and CMV-seropositive.

The chain links TRBV11-3 to TRBJ2-5, with a weak D call TRBD1 (6 bases). CDR3 length: 15 amino acids. The germline CDR1 and CDR2 sequences are SGHNT and YENEEA. Between the trimmed V and J ends, which lost 3 bases and 4 bases, there was a span of 15 bases. In DNA form, the CDR3 reads TGTGCCAGCAGCTTTAGTTGGCAGGGGAGAGAGACCCAGTACTTC. Residues: CASSFSWQGRETQYF.

The chain is built from TRBV2 and TRBJ1-2; possibly TRBD1 for D (5 bases). CDR3 length: 13 amino acids. Germline V gives CDR1 SNHLY, CDR2 FYNNEI. Trimming took 4 bases from V and 4 from J, leaving 10 bases between them. The CDR3 loop is CASSGSTGYGYTF. The DNA of the CDR3 is TGTGCCAGCAGTGGCAGTACAGGCTATGGCTACACCTTC.

This chain joins TRBV10-3 and TRBJ1-1; perhaps TRBD1 as D (5 bases). Germline V gene data show CDR1 as ENHRY and CDR2 as SYGVKD. The CDR3 runs to 13 residues. Trimming cost V 6 bases and J 0 bases, with 8 bases left between them. The CDR3 region is CAIRQGLNTEAFF. The CDR3 bases are TGTGCCATCAGGCAGGGTTTGAACACTGAAGCTTTCTTT.

The chain has TRBV29-1 and TRBJ2-5; 9 nucleotides match TRBD1. J lost 4 bases, V lost 7 bases, and 10 bases had no gene match. In germline, CDR1 is SQVTM, CDR2 ANQGSEA. This CDR3 spans 14 amino acids. The CDR3 nucleotides read TGCAGCGCCGGTACCGGGACAGGGAGAGAGACCCAGTACTTC. As protein: CSAGTGTGRETQYF.

The chain couples TRBV29-1 to TRBJ1-2; 7 bases are shared with TRBD1. Germline CDR1 is SQVTM and CDR2 is ANQGSEA. With 7 bases clipped from V and 2 bases from J, the junction kept 4 bases outside the gene matches. The CDR3 contains 12 residues. The DNA for the CDR3 is TGCAGCGCCGGGACAGACAACTATGGCTACACCTTC. It encodes CSAGTDNYGYTF. Filled out from reference TRBV29-1 and TRBJ1-2, the complete variable domain reads SAVISQKPSRDICQRGTSLTIQCQVDSQVTMMFWYRQQPGQSLTLIATANQGSEATYESGFVIDKFPISRPNLTFSTLTVSNMSPEDSSIYLCSAGTDNYGYTFGSGTRLTVV.

This clone was counted only a few times. The rearrangement links TRBV5-1 to TRBJ2-1; D is unclear. The CDR3 runs 16 residues. V lost 0 bases, J lost 0 bases, and 10 bases lay in between. Germline assignment: CDR1 SGHRS and CDR2 YFSETQ. CDR3 nucleotide sequence: TGCGCCAGCAGCTTGGACGCACTTAGCTCCTACAATGAGCAGTTCTTC. Encoded protein: CASSLDALSSYNEQFF. Filled out from reference TRBV5-1 and TRBJ2-1, the complete variable domain reads KAGVTQTPRYLIKTRGQQVTLSCSPISGHRSVSWYQQTPGQGLQFLFEYFSETQRNKGNFPGRFSGRQFSNSRSEMNVSTLELGDSALYLCASSLDALSSYNEQFFGPGTRLTVL.

The chain is built from TRBV6-6 and TRBJ1-1, with 7 bases aligning to TRBD1. The germline CDR1 and CDR2 sequences are MNHNY and SVGAGI (reference sequence). CDR3 length equals 14 residues. Trimming at V came to 4 bases and at J to 4 bases, leaving 6 bases not matched to a gene. The CDR3 nucleotides are TGTGCCAGCAGTTCCGACGACAGGGTCACTGAAGCTTTCTTT. Its protein is CASSSDDRVTEAFF.

This clone showed up just a few times. The CDR3 sequence is CASSPWTEDEKLFF. The CDR3, as DNA: TGTGCCAGCAGCCCTTGGACAGAGGATGAAAAACTGTTTTTT. The chain is built from TRBV7-9 and TRBJ1-4; D is possibly TRBD1 (6 bases). The CDR3 contains 14 residues. In germline, CDR1 is SEHNR, CDR2 FQNEAQ (reference sequence). Trimming pared 5 bases from V and 6 bases from J, leaving 13 bases between. Variable domain in full (rest from reference TRBV7-9 and TRBJ1-4): DTGVSQNPRHKITKRGQNVTFRCDPISEHNRLYWYRQTLGQGPEFLTYFQNEAQLEKSRLLSDRFSAERPKGSFSTLEIQRTEQGDSAMYLCASSPWTEDEKLFFGSGTQLSVL.

The CDR3 region has the DNA TGTGCCAGCAGTTTGCCTGGGGGCTGGCGTCCGGAGGTCAATCAGCCCCAGCATTTT. Residues: CASSLPGGWRPEVNQPQHF. The chain couples TRBV28 to TRBJ1-5; a weak D match, TRBD1 (6 bases). V lost 3 bases to trimming and J lost 3 bases, with 24 bases between them. Germline V gene lookup returns CDR1 MDHEN and CDR2 SYDVKM. This CDR3 spans 19 amino acids.

J is TRBJ2-5 and V is TRBV5-1, with 9 bases that match TRBD2. V dropped 6 bases and J dropped 5; count of bases not matched to a gene: 5. The CDR3 runs 13 residues. CDR1 is SGHRS, CDR2 YFSETQ, per germline. Written as DNA, the CDR3 is TGCGCCAGCAAGGCTAGCGGGGAGGAGACCCAGTACTTC. Translated, it gives CASKASGEETQYF.